A selection of T cell receptor beta chains follows, all from one sample in a study of early T cells in non-severe SARS-CoV-2 infection. TCRdb passed the 5' RACE reads through MiXCR, listing each CDR3 protein once. The sample lists under 35,000 distinct CDR3 sequences; roughly 7.2% were seen once. Source material: whole blood. These receptors came from an adult who was a healthcare worker with PCR-confirmed SARS-CoV-2 infection or an uninfected control (not recorded which). Both conserved end residues are part of each CDR3. Each record gives: V gene, clone size, J gene, CDR3 protein. For some rows the clone size is stated as once, few or many, or as a class when expanded; others skip it.

V gene: TRBV12-3/TRBV12-4; clone size: many; J gene: TRBJ2-1; CDR3 protein: CASTREVAGAGEQFF
V gene: TRBV20-1; clone size: many; J gene: TRBJ1-2; CDR3 protein: CSAHQEYGYTF
V gene: TRBV12-3/TRBV12-4; clone size: -; J gene: TRBJ1-2; CDR3 protein: CASSSVGPAIDGYTF
V gene: TRBV29-1; clone size: -; J gene: TRBJ2-1; CDR3 protein: CSVVSAFDEQFF
V gene: TRBV20-1; clone size: many; J gene: TRBJ2-3; CDR3 protein: CSATGGELSDTQYF
V gene: TRBV7-9; clone size: many; J gene: TRBJ2-2; CDR3 protein: CASSLLLAENTGELFF
V gene: TRBV20-1; clone size: few; J gene: TRBJ2-2; CDR3 protein: CSATGQNTGELFF
V gene: TRBV7-2; clone size: many; J gene: TRBJ2-7; CDR3 protein: CASSLGLAGASYEQYF
V gene: TRBV7-9; clone size: many; J gene: TRBJ2-7; CDR3 protein: CASSLGTAGRKTYEQYF
V gene: TRBV7-2; clone size: -; J gene: TRBJ2-1; CDR3 protein: CASSRPRRLSGRETYNEQFF
V gene: TRBV27; clone size: many; J gene: TRBJ2-1; CDR3 protein: CASSRRPTYNEQFF
V gene: TRBV5-1; clone size: medium-sized; J gene: TRBJ1-1; CDR3 protein: CASIQNQGRGTEAFF
V gene: TRBV11-1; clone size: many; J gene: TRBJ1-1; CDR3 protein: CASSYLAGYAFF
V gene: TRBV11-2; clone size: -; J gene: TRBJ2-2; CDR3 protein: CASSLRPDHTGELFF
V gene: TRBV5-1; clone size: -; J gene: TRBJ1-1; CDR3 protein: CASSFTGGALKLFF
V gene: TRBV25-1; clone size: many; J gene: TRBJ1-5; CDR3 protein: CASSEFVRVPPLTDQPQHF
V gene: TRBV6-2/TRBV6-3; clone size: many; J gene: TRBJ2-5; CDR3 protein: CASSYGVETQYF
V gene: TRBV2; clone size: many; J gene: TRBJ1-1; CDR3 protein: CASRGQHTEAFF
V gene: TRBV7-9; clone size: few; J gene: TRBJ2-3; CDR3 protein: CASSSEHLTDTQYF
V gene: TRBV2; clone size: many; J gene: TRBJ1-5; CDR3 protein: CASSEEYSGNQPQHF
V gene: TRBV4-1; clone size: many; J gene: TRBJ2-7; CDR3 protein: CASSQASGRAYEQYF
V gene: TRBV29-1; clone size: many; J gene: TRBJ1-5; CDR3 protein: CSVVPNGQPQHF
V gene: TRBV24-1; clone size: many; J gene: TRBJ2-3; CDR3 protein: CATSDSLLGSTDTQYF
V gene: TRBV20-1; clone size: many; J gene: TRBJ2-7; CDR3 protein: CSASDASGFSGEQYF
V gene: TRBV5-1; clone size: -; J gene: TRBJ2-7; CDR3 protein: CASSLGAGATYEQYF
V gene: TRBV20-1; clone size: many; J gene: TRBJ1-6; CDR3 protein: CSAIRQGGRSPLHF
V gene: TRBV20-1; clone size: -; J gene: TRBJ2-1; CDR3 protein: CSARELSNEQFF
V gene: TRBV27; clone size: many; J gene: TRBJ2-1; CDR3 protein: CASSFRVSSYNEQFF
V gene: TRBV27; clone size: many; J gene: TRBJ1-6; CDR3 protein: CASSLGAPQNSPLHF
V gene: TRBV29-1; clone size: many; J gene: TRBJ1-1; CDR3 protein: CSVERQGYTEAFF
V gene: TRBV2; clone size: many; J gene: TRBJ1-5; CDR3 protein: CASSPGGNQPQHF
V gene: TRBV3-1; clone size: many; J gene: TRBJ1-2; CDR3 protein: CASSLGSTLRANYGYTF
V gene: TRBV27; clone size: many; J gene: TRBJ2-5; CDR3 protein: CASSFSPGSEETQYF
V gene: TRBV28; clone size: few; J gene: TRBJ2-6; CDR3 protein: CASTPRGGVSGANVLTF
V gene: TRBV30; clone size: many; J gene: TRBJ1-1; CDR3 protein: CAWRRGPGTEAFF
V gene: TRBV29-1; clone size: many; J gene: TRBJ2-3; CDR3 protein: CSVVSRGRDGSTDTQYF
V gene: TRBV23-1; clone size: medium-sized; J gene: TRBJ2-3; CDR3 protein: CASSPRRRGTDTQYF
V gene: TRBV20-1; clone size: many; J gene: TRBJ2-7; CDR3 protein: CSAREAPGTTGGEQYF
V gene: TRBV5-8; clone size: few; J gene: TRBJ1-1; CDR3 protein: CASSLDRGPSEAFF
V gene: TRBV5-4; clone size: -; J gene: TRBJ2-3; CDR3 protein: CASSLRGTDTQYF
V gene: TRBV20-1; clone size: many; J gene: TRBJ2-3; CDR3 protein: CSASGTSASTDTQYF
V gene: TRBV14; clone size: many; J gene: TRBJ2-1; CDR3 protein: CASSQDRLADNEQFF
V gene: TRBV28; clone size: many; J gene: TRBJ2-7; CDR3 protein: CASSPGQFYEQYF
V gene: TRBV6-2/TRBV6-3; clone size: many; J gene: TRBJ2-1; CDR3 protein: CASSYRLAADNEQFF
V gene: TRBV11-2; clone size: -; J gene: TRBJ2-3; CDR3 protein: CASSLNSGTVSTDTQYF
V gene: TRBV28; clone size: many; J gene: TRBJ1-1; CDR3 protein: CASSLTPGQGLGTEAFF